This TCR beta chain originates from a study of blood T cells in healthy people across ages. General study results and limits: Diversity figures based on one million T cells were deemed too low. Per million T cells, TCR beta diversity dropped about linearly as age rose.

Donor samples were obtained from healthy Caucasian individuals from Russia, aged about 6 to 100. Next came a second PCR, run for about 7 to 11 cycles, which used a sample-barcoded 5' primer along with a J-beta primer mix. MiXCR, run by TCRdb on the 5' RACE reads, gives a single entry per CDR3 protein. The sample records about 930,000 distinct CDR3 sequences, almost 30% being singletons. This clonotype was counted a few times. What it binds is unknown. The junction departs from germline at one end; a sequencing error may be responsible. This CDR3 has 11 residues. The germline V gene has CDR1 SNHLY and CDR2 FYNNEI. The same data also went into a second study, on T cells of mothers and their children. As that study records: Three healthy Caucasian mothers and their six children were the donors.

The rearrangement links TRBV2 to TRBJ1-2, with unresolved D. This clonotype was sampled from a woman aged 40 to 49 in good health. Source material: blood. The CDR3 region has the DNA TGTGCCAGCGGTGAGAACTATGGCTACACCTTC. It yields the protein CASGENYGYTF.